The 30 T cell receptor beta chains below come from one sample, sequenced in a study of T-cell memory formation after mild COVID-19. TCRdb passed the 5' RACE reads through MiXCR, listing each CDR3 protein once. The sample records a few hundred thousand distinct CDR3 sequences, about 27% being singletons. Specimen: PBMCs or a T cell subset sorted from them (not recorded which). The receptors shown here come from an adult woman who had mild COVID-19 (a few samples of this study predate the infection). Cell type and time point are not known.

In its sample, this clonotype was seen a few times. The genes are TRBV20-1 and TRBJ2-1; 8 nucleotides line up with TRBD2. The CDR3 covers 14 residues. The V and J ends lost 3 bases and 4 bases, in that order; junction bases with no gene match: 5. The germline gives CDR1 DFQATT, CDR2 SNEGSKA (reference sequence). The CDR3: CSASLGTSYNEQFF. The CDR3 DNA sequence: TGCAGTGCTAGTCTCGGGACTAGTTACAATGAGCAGTTCTTC.

This clonotype was found a few times. V usage is TRBV5-1 and J usage is TRBJ2-1, with D perhaps matching TRBD2 (5 bases). Germline CDR1 reads SGHRS; CDR2 reads YFSETQ. The CDR3 loop spans 12 amino acids. V dropped 5 bases and J dropped 8 bases, with 11 bases sitting between them. The CDR3 bases are TGCGCCAGCAGAGACGGGGATCATGAGCAGTTCTTC. The encoded protein is CASRDGDHEQFF.

This clonotype was seen more than once but under ten times. The chain recombines TRBV5-1 with TRBJ2-3; possible D gene TRBD2, 5 bases. The CDR3 is made up of 15 amino acids. V gave up 1 base and J gave up 5 bases, with 14 bases separating them. The germline gives CDR1 SGHRS, CDR2 YFSETQ. CDR3 sequence: CASSLRTLGGDTQYF. CDR3 DNA sequence: TGCGCCAGCAGCTTGCGGACTTTAGGAGGAGATACGCAGTATTTT.

This clonotype has only a few counts. V usage is TRBV5-1 and J usage is TRBJ2-2; 8 bases are a match to TRBD1. The V and J ends lost 2 bases and 4 bases, in that order; junction bases with no gene match: 4. CDR3 length: 15 residues. Germline V gene data show CDR1 as SGHRS and CDR2 as YFSETQ. CDR3 sequence (DNA): TGCGCCAGCAGCTTACCAGGGGGCGGCACCGGGGAGCTGTTTTTT. Translating it yields CASSLPGGGTGELFF.

This clonotype was counted at least ten times. V is TRBV18 and J is TRBJ2-2; possible D gene TRBD1, 5 bases. The CDR3 totals 13 residues. CDR1 and CDR2 (germline): KGHSH, LQKENI. Trimming took off 3 bases at V and 7 bases at J, with 9 bases between the two ends. CDR3 protein: CASSPRQHGELFF. The CDR3 DNA reads TGTGCCAGCTCACCTAGACAGCACGGGGAGCTGTTTTTT.

This clonotype was counted ten times or more. V and J are TRBV7-8 and TRBJ2-7, with TRBD1 identical over 7 bases. Germline CDR1 is SGHVS and CDR2 is FQNEAQ. The V segment lost 7 bases and the J segment 2 bases; nucleotides outside the gene matches: 11. This CDR3 comprises 15 residues. The CDR3 region is CASTKSGTATYEQYF. The CDR3 DNA is TGTGCCAGCACCAAATCCGGGACAGCGACCTACGAGCAGTACTTC.

CDR3 residues: CASSQGQWSNQPQHF. CDR3 DNA: TGTGCCAGCAGCCAGGGACAGTGGAGCAATCAGCCCCAGCATTTT. The rearrangement links TRBV7-2 to TRBJ1-5; 7 bases align to TRBD1. Losses at the gene ends were 5 bases for V and 1 base for J; bases not matched to a gene: 5. The V gene's germline CDR1 is SGHTA and CDR2 FQGNSA. This CDR3 has 15 amino acids. Combining the CDR3 with reference TRBV7-2 and TRBJ1-5 gives the whole variable domain GAGVSQSPSNKVTEKGKDVELRCDPISGHTALYWYRQSLGQGLEFLIYFQGNSAPDKSGLPSDRFSAERTGGSVSTLTIQRTQQEDSAVYLCASSQGQWSNQPQHFGDGTRLSIL.

The CDR3 here is CASSPFAGIGEQYF. The CDR3 DNA follows: TGCGCCAGCAGCCCATTCGCAGGAATTGGCGAGCAGTACTTC. V gene TRBV5-1 combines with J gene TRBJ2-7, with D uncertain. The germline CDR1 and CDR2 sequences are SGHRS and YFSETQ. Trimming stripped 4 bases from V and 6 bases from J, with 17 bases between. This CDR3 is 14 amino acids long.

The sample holds a few counts of this clonotype. The V and J genes are TRBV6-5 and TRBJ1-2; weak D call: TRBD1 (6 bases). With 2 bases removed from V and 8 bases from J, the gap between germline ends came to 15 bases. This CDR3 contains 14 residues. Germline V gene data show CDR1 as MNHEY and CDR2 as SVGAGI. The DNA of the CDR3 is TGTGCCAGCAGTTACGAGGTTGGGGGGCGAGGCTACACCTTC. It specifies CASSYEVGGRGYTF.

This clonotype was picked up one time. The rearrangement uses TRBV10-3 and TRBJ2-5; 8 positions agree with TRBD2. Germline V gives CDR1 ENHRY, CDR2 SYGVKD. The length of the CDR3 is 14 residues. Trimming cost V 2 bases and J 4 bases; bases outside gene matches: 3. In DNA, the CDR3 is TGTGCCATCAGTGAGCCGGGAGGGGGAGAGACCCAGTACTTC. It codes for CAISEPGGGETQYF.

This clonotype was observed a handful of times. CDR3 coding DNA: TGTGCCAGCAGCCCGGGCCAGCGGGGGTACAATGAGCAGTTCTTC. It yields the protein CASSPGQRGYNEQFF. The rearrangement joins TRBV7-9 to TRBJ2-1, with TRBD2 matching 8 bases. The CDR3 sequence is 15 residues long. Germline V gene data show CDR1 as SEHNR and CDR2 as FQNEAQ (reference sequence). Losses at the gene ends were 5 bases for V and 4 bases for J; bases not matched to a gene: 7.

The chain recombines TRBV7-9 with TRBJ2-1; D not certain. The V gene's germline CDR1 is SEHNR and CDR2 FQNEAQ (reference sequence). The CDR3 spans 12 residues. The ends were cut back, 4 bases at V and 10 bases at J, with 11 bases in the middle. The CDR3: CASSYQPPEQFF. The DNA for the CDR3 is TGTGCCAGCAGCTACCAGCCGCCGGAGCAGTTCTTC.

This chain joins TRBV2 and TRBJ1-2, with D tentatively TRBD1 (6 bases). The germline V gene has CDR1 SNHLY and CDR2 FYNNEI. The CDR3 runs to 14 residues. V lost 6 bases to trimming and J lost 4 bases, with 15 bases between them. CDR3: CASSRDKGGYGYTF. CDR3 nucleotides: TGTGCCAGCAGCCGGGACAAGGGGGGCTATGGCTACACCTTC.

This chain joins TRBV5-8 and TRBJ2-3, with D uncertain. CDR3 length: 14 residues. V was pared by 4 bases and J by 2 bases, with 11 bases between. Germline CDR1 and CDR2: SGHTS and YDEGEE. CDR3 amino acids: CASSRDYSTDTQYF. The CDR3 DNA reads as TGTGCCAGCAGCAGAGATTATTCCACAGATACGCAGTATTTT.

This clonotype was counted between two and nine times. The V and J genes are TRBV29-1 and TRBJ2-7; 9 bases match TRBD1. J lost 2 bases, V lost 7 bases, and 6 bases had no gene match. Germline V gives CDR1 SQVTM, CDR2 ANQGSEA. CDR3 length: 13 amino acids. CDR3 loop: CSAVDRGTYEQYF. The CDR3 region has the DNA TGCAGCGCAGTCGACAGGGGGACCTACGAGCAGTACTTC.

This rearrangement joins TRBV11-3 to TRBJ2-7; TRBD2 agrees at 10 bases. The CDR3 has 15 residues. Germline trimming cut 3 bases from V and 5 bases from J; bases unmatched to any gene: 7. Germline V gene lookup returns CDR1 SGHNT and CDR2 YENEEA. The CDR3 is CASSLSLAGVHEQYF. Here the CDR3 DNA reads TGTGCCAGCAGCTTGAGTCTAGCGGGAGTTCACGAGCAGTACTTC.

The CDR3 is CASSLAGANTDTQYF. The CDR3 nucleotides read TGTGCCAGCAGCTTAGCAGGGGCTAACACAGATACGCAGTATTTT. The chain uses TRBV7-9 and TRBJ2-3; TRBD1 might be the D (5 bases). Deletions cut 0 bases from V and 2 bases from J, with 9 bases between. Germline V CDR1 and CDR2: SEHNR, FQNEAQ (reference sequence). The length of the CDR3 is 15 residues.

This clonotype has a handful of counts. The chain couples TRBV5-1 to TRBJ2-3; a weak D match, TRBD2 (6 bases). This CDR3 region has 16 residues. Trimming shortened V by 4 bases and J by 3 bases, and 18 bases separated the two germline ends. From germline, CDR1 is SGHRS and CDR2 YFSETQ. The CDR3 reads CASSPPTSVGTDTQYF. The CDR3 DNA is TGCGCCAGCAGCCCCCCGACTAGTGTGGGGACAGATACGCAGTATTTT.

The chain combines TRBV2 with TRBJ2-5; D remains unclear. Germline assignment: CDR1 SNHLY and CDR2 FYNNEI. The CDR3 totals 15 residues. The V end lost 0 bases, the J end lost 0 bases, and 8 bases lay between the germline ends. CDR3 amino acids: CASSEAPLYQETQYF. CDR3 sequence (DNA): TGTGCCAGCAGTGAAGCCCCCCTGTACCAAGAGACCCAGTACTTC.

This chain connects TRBV5-1 to TRBJ1-4, with D possibly TRBD1 on 6 matching bases. This CDR3 is built from 15 residues. Germline CDR1 SGHRS, CDR2 YFSETQ. Trimming left V 1 base short and J 5 bases short, with 12 bases between. This CDR3 is CASSLTAGANEKLFF. CDR3 nucleotides: TGCGCCAGCAGCTTGACGGCAGGGGCAAATGAAAAACTGTTTTTT.

There are many counts of this clonotype. The J gene is TRBJ2-1, the V gene TRBV20-1; D is possibly TRBD2 (7 bases). The CDR3 spans 14 residues. Germline V lookup: CDR1 DFQATT, CDR2 SNEGSKA (reference sequence). V lost 3 bases to trimming and J lost 10 bases, with 19 bases between them. The CDR3, as DNA: TGCAGTGCTAGCGGGGGGCCGGTTTGGGAGGAGCAGTTCTTC. It codes for CSASGGPVWEEQFF.

In this sample, this clonotype turned up a few times. This chain joins TRBV15 and TRBJ2-7, with TRBD1 matching over 10 bases. After removal of 9 bases from V and 2 bases from J, the junction contained 7 bases not matched to a gene. This CDR3 has 14 residues. Germline loops: CDR1 LNHNV, CDR2 YYDKDF (reference sequence). CDR3 nucleotides: TGTGCCACTGTACCTGACAGGGGGCCCTACGAGCAGTACTTC. Translating gives CATVPDRGPYEQYF.

In this sample, this clonotype turned up a few times. The CDR3 protein is CASSLRSDTEAFF. CDR3 nucleotide sequence: TGTGCCAGCAGTTTACGGTCGGACACTGAAGCTTTCTTT. This chain uses TRBV12-3 or TRBV12-4 with TRBJ1-1; D remains ambiguous. V lost 2 bases, J lost 3 bases, and 7 bases lay in between. This CDR3 region has 13 residues.

There are a few counts of this clonotype. The chain combines TRBV12-3 or TRBV12-4 with TRBJ2-2; TRBD1 matches at 7 bases. J lost 0 bases, V lost 3 bases, and 4 bases had no gene match. The CDR3 is 16 amino acids. The CDR3 DNA reads as TGTGCCAGCAGTTTTACAGGGGTCTCGAACACCGGGGAGCTGTTTTTT. Translating it yields CASSFTGVSNTGELFF.

The sample holds a few counts of this clonotype. The chain links TRBV27 to TRBJ2-7; D unclear. The CDR3 is 16 amino acids. The V gene lost 2 bases and the J gene lost 6 bases, with 20 bases spanning the gap. In germline, CDR1 is MNHEY, CDR2 SMNVEV (reference sequence). The CDR3 here is CASSLTAGSSISEQYF. In DNA form, the CDR3 reads TGTGCCAGCAGTTTAACAGCCGGGTCTTCTATCTCCGAGCAGTACTTC.

This clonotype has more than one count but fewer than ten. The CDR3 DNA reads as TGTGCCAGCAGCTTTAGCCGGGCTCACACCGGGGAGCTGTTTTTT. This codes for CASSFSRAHTGELFF. The chain carries TRBV5-4 and TRBJ2-2; D not resolved. This CDR3 spans 15 amino acids. Trimming left V 2 bases short and J 3 bases short, with 11 bases between. The germline V gene has CDR1 SGHNT and CDR2 YYREEE (reference sequence).

In its sample, this clonotype was seen a few times. V gene TRBV29-1 combines with J gene TRBJ1-5; the D gene is possibly TRBD1 (5 bases). The CDR3 loop spans 13 amino acids. The V end was cut by 5 bases, the J end by 2 bases, with 10 bases between. Per germline, CDR1 SQVTM and CDR2 ANQGSEA. The CDR3 sequence: CSVMRDGNQPQHF. For the CDR3, the DNA is TGCAGCGTTATGCGGGACGGCAATCAGCCCCAGCATTTT.

The chain joins TRBV7-2 to TRBJ2-3; D is uncertain. The V and J ends lost 5 bases and 3 bases respectively, with 9 bases between them. The CDR3 covers 13 residues. The germline V gene has CDR1 SGHTA and CDR2 FQGNSA. In nucleotides, the CDR3 is TGTGCCAGCAGCCTAATCACAACAGATACGCAGTATTTT. This sequence encodes CASSLITTDTQYF.

The V gene is TRBV5-1, the J gene TRBJ2-2, with a tentative D call TRBD1 (6 bases). Trimming left V 0 bases short and J 6 bases short, with 12 bases between. Germline-derived CDR1 and CDR2 are SGHRS and YFSETQ. This CDR3 is built from 15 residues. The CDR3 bases are TGCGCCAGCAGCTTGGTGGCAGGGGCCTCCGGGGAGCTGTTTTTT. Its protein is CASSLVAGASGELFF.

In its sample, this clonotype was seen a few times. This rearrangement joins TRBV7-7 to TRBJ2-3; D could derive from TRBD1 or TRBD2 (5 bases each). Germline CDR1 is SSHAT and CDR2 is FNYEAQ (reference sequence). V was pared by 0 bases and J by 5 bases, with 6 bases between. The CDR3 totals 13 residues. CDR3 DNA: TGTGCCAGCAGCTTAGCGGGGGAAGATACGCAGTATTTT. This translates into CASSLAGEDTQYF.